Below are 8 T cell receptor beta chains sequenced from a single sample in a study of T-cell reconstitution after alpha-beta-depleted transplantation in children. The authors prepared the TCRbeta library with unique molecular identifiers. TCRdb reanalysed the PCR reads using MiXCR and keeps one entry per CDR3 protein. Of under 35,000 distinct CDR3 sequences listed, roughly a sixth are singletons. The sample was PBMCs, mostly from graft donor cells, taken 60 days after TCRalphabeta/CD19-depleted stem cell transplant. The origin of the receptors is a male patient aged 2-10 years who had a stem cell transplant for acute lymphoblastic leukemia, so the T cells may come from the graft donor.

The chain carries TRBV30 and TRBJ2-1, with TRBD2 identical over 9 bases. The CDR3 runs 16 residues. CDR1 is GTSNPN, CDR2 SVGIG, per germline (reference sequence). The J segment lost 7 bases and the V segment lost 3 bases, leaving 13 bases of the junction unmatched. The CDR3 DNA reads TGTGCCTGGAGCTTGGGGGGGGCTAGCGGGAAAAATGAGCAGTTCTTC. As protein: CAWSLGGASGKNEQFF.

This clonotype has just one count. The chain uses TRBV28 and TRBJ2-1; TRBD2 matches at 13 bases. Germline V gene sequence: CDR1 MDHEN, CDR2 SYDVKM. The CDR3 runs 19 residues. V was clipped by 9 bases and J by 0 bases; unmatched bases: 14. CDR3 sequence reads: CASTTLGLAGRPSYNEQFF. As DNA, the CDR3 is TGTGCCAGTACTACCCTGGGACTAGCGGGAAGGCCCTCCTACAATGAGCAGTTCTTC.

V usage is TRBV12-3 or TRBV12-4 and J usage is TRBJ1-2, with D maybe TRBD1 (5 bases). V was cut by 5 bases and J by 2 bases, with 9 bases left in between. CDR3 length: 13 residues. CDR3 sequence reads: CASSHGGNYGYTF. CDR3 in DNA: TGTGCCAGCAGTCACGGGGGGAACTATGGCTACACCTTC.

Only a few counts were recorded for this clonotype. The genes are TRBV28 and TRBJ1-5; a possible D gene is TRBD1 (5 bases). The CDR3 has 15 residues. Germline V gives CDR1 MDHEN, CDR2 SYDVKM. Trimming took 3 bases from V and 3 from J, leaving 12 bases between them. CDR3 DNA sequence: TGTGCCAGCAGTTTTCCAGGGTCCCTCAATCAGCCCCAGCATTTT. Translating gives CASSFPGSLNQPQHF.

The chain couples TRBV6-5 to TRBJ2-7; D may be TRBD1 (6 bases). CDR3 size: 14 residues. Germline-derived CDR1 and CDR2 are MNHEY and SVGAGI. V was clipped by 0 bases and J by 3 bases, with 9 bases between them. Here the CDR3 reads CASSYSGTSYEQYF. CDR3 nucleotide sequence: TGTGCCAGCAGTTACTCCGGGACAAGCTACGAGCAGTACTTC.

The chain has TRBV28 and TRBJ2-5; possible D gene TRBD2, 7 bases. V lost 1 base to trimming and J lost 2 bases, with 17 bases between them. This CDR3 has 17 amino acids. Germline V lookup: CDR1 MDHEN, CDR2 SYDVKM. CDR3 bases: TGTGCCAGCAGTTTATTGGGGGGGGGCTGGGGGCAAGAGACCCAGTACTTC. Translating gives CASSLLGGGWGQETQYF.

This clonotype showed up just a few times. The chain employs TRBV29-1 and TRBJ1-1, with TRBD1 as a possible D gene (6 bases). The CDR3 is made up of 12 amino acids. CDR1 and CDR2 from the germline V gene are SQVTM and ANQGSEA. V dropped 7 bases and J dropped 4 bases, with 13 bases sitting between them. The CDR3 sequence is CSGTGMGTEAFF. The DNA for the CDR3 is TGCAGCGGAACAGGGATGGGCACTGAAGCTTTCTTT.

The genes are TRBV6-1 and TRBJ1-5, with a tentative D call TRBD1 (6 bases). Deletions cut 6 bases from V and 1 base from J, with 16 bases between. CDR1 MNHNS and CDR2 SASEGT come from the germline V gene. This CDR3 contains 16 residues. The CDR3 reads CASSTIGQNSNQPQHF. Written as DNA, the CDR3 is TGTGCCAGCAGCACCATAGGACAGAACAGCAATCAGCCCCAGCATTTT.